These 9 T cell receptor beta chains share one sample of origin, sequenced in a study of OX40 agonist ivuxolimab in advanced cancers. Assay used: immunoSEQ multiplex PCR; TCRdb lists only in-frame clones, some missing. The sample yields roughly 70,000 clones, roughly 88% seen once. The specimen comprised CD4+ or CD8+ T cells sorted from blood, sampled in a trial of the OX40 agonist ivuxolimab. Every receptor here comes from an adult with an advanced solid tumor such as melanoma, head and neck, liver or kidney cancer.

The chain employs TRBV5-1 and TRBJ2-5, with unresolved D. This CDR3 is 14 amino acids long. Trimming shortened V by 5 bases and J by 5 bases, and 16 bases separated the two germline ends. From germline, CDR1 is SGHRS and CDR2 YFSETQ. CDR3 loop: CASSSGVSPETQYF. CDR3 sequence (DNA): TGCGCCAGCAGTTCCGGAGTTTCCCCGGAGACCCAGTACTTC.

This clone was observed once. The rearrangement uses TRBV9 and TRBJ2-4; D may be TRBD2 (6 bases). This CDR3 has 15 amino acids. The germline CDR1 and CDR2 sequences are SGDLS and YYNGEE. Trimming took off 0 bases at V and 6 bases at J, with 13 bases between the two ends. CDR3 sequence (DNA): TGTGCCAGCAGCGTAGAGGCAGGAGGGCGAAACATTCAGTACTTC. Its translation: CASSVEAGGRNIQYF.

The V and J genes are TRBV19 and TRBJ1-1; 8 positions agree with TRBD1. Germline V gives CDR1 LNHDA, CDR2 SQIVND (reference sequence). J gave up 3 bases and V 6 bases, and 9 bases lay outside the gene matches. The CDR3 sequence is 15 residues long. The CDR3 reads CASSQRQGLDTEAFF. CDR3 sequence (DNA): TGTGCCAGTAGCCAAAGACAGGGGTTGGACACTGAAGCTTTCTTT.

This clone was observed a few times. The chain couples TRBV7-9 to TRBJ2-2; 9 bases align to TRBD2. In germline, CDR1 is SEHNR, CDR2 FQNEAQ (reference sequence). The V gene end was trimmed by 5 bases and the J gene end by 1 base; junction bases not matched to a gene: 2. This CDR3 is 15 amino acids long. The CDR3: CASSISGGNTGELFF. The CDR3 DNA sequence: TGTGCCAGCAGCATTAGCGGGGGGAACACCGGGGAGCTGTTTTTT.

V is TRBV5-1 and J is TRBJ2-1, with D unresolved. This CDR3 is 12 amino acids long. Trimming stripped 2 bases from V and 6 bases from J, with 6 bases between. Germline V gene lookup returns CDR1 SGHRS and CDR2 YFSETQ. The CDR3: CASSLTSNEQFF. The CDR3 DNA is TGCGCCAGCAGCTTAACCAGCAATGAGCAGTTCTTC.

The chain employs TRBV4-2 and TRBJ1-5, with D perhaps TRBD1 (6 bases). CDR1 is LGHNA, CDR2 YNFKEQ, per germline. V was cut by 1 base and J by 6 bases, with 13 bases left in between. The CDR3 runs 15 residues. Here the CDR3 reads CASSQVWGRSQPQHF. The CDR3 DNA sequence: TGTGCCAGCAGCCAAGTTTGGGGGCGAAGTCAGCCCCAGCATTTT.

The chain couples TRBV19 to TRBJ2-7, with 8 bases matching TRBD2. Germline trimming cut 5 bases from V and 7 bases from J; bases unmatched to any gene: 7. CDR3 length equals 13 residues. CDR1 and CDR2 from the germline V gene are LNHDA and SQIVND (reference sequence). CDR3 amino acids: CASSLSRGGEQYF. CDR3 DNA: TGTGCCAGTAGTCTCTCTCGGGGGGGAGAGCAGTACTTC.

The chain uses TRBV18 and TRBJ2-7, with D tentatively TRBD1 (6 bases). With 2 bases removed from V and 7 bases from J, the gap between germline ends came to 12 bases. Germline-derived CDR1 and CDR2 are KGHSH and LQKENI. The CDR3 runs 13 residues. The CDR3 DNA follows: TGTGCCAGCTCACCATACAGGGCGGAAGAGCAGTACTTC. This codes for CASSPYRAEEQYF.

The V call is TRBV28, the J call TRBJ2-3; D not resolved. The germline V and J ends were trimmed by 4 bases and 0 bases, with 8 bases remaining between them. CDR1 and CDR2 from the germline V gene are MDHEN and SYDVKM. The CDR3 loop spans 14 amino acids. The CDR3 coding sequence is TGTGCCAGCAGTTCGGGCCTCAGCACAGATACGCAGTATTTT. Encoded protein: CASSSGLSTDTQYF.